Shown below are 15 T cell receptor beta chains from a single sample sequenced in a study of neoadjuvant nivolumab and ipilimumab in lung cancer. Here immunoSEQ multiplex PCR was the method, and the copy in TCRdb shows in-frame clones only, minus some. Here the sample spans about 18,000 clones, 75% to 90% being singletons. This specimen consisted of peripheral blood, obtained before neoadjuvant nivolumab, alone or with ipilimumab. The receptors come from an adult with non-small cell lung cancer.

The V and J genes are TRBV30 and TRBJ2-7; D not certain. In germline, CDR1 is GTSNPN, CDR2 SVGIG (reference sequence). V was pared by 3 bases and J by 2 bases, with 11 bases between. The CDR3 contains 13 residues. CDR3 loop: CAWSGGVTYEQYF. In DNA form, the CDR3 reads TGTGCCTGGAGCGGTGGGGTCACCTACGAGCAGTACTTC.

J is TRBJ2-7 and V is TRBV6-1; D is uncertain. CDR1 is MNHNS and CDR2 is SASEGT in the germline V gene. The CDR3 is 14 residues long. V was cut by 6 bases and J by 1 base, with 13 bases left in between. The CDR3 nucleotides read TGTGCCAGCAGGAACAGCCTGTTTTCCTACGAGCAGTACTTC. Its translation: CASRNSLFSYEQYF.

This clone occurred once. The chain employs TRBV5-5 and TRBJ2-5; D may be TRBD2 (6 bases). The CDR3 contains 16 residues. In germline, CDR1 is SGHKS, CDR2 YYEKEE (reference sequence). V was trimmed by 6 bases and J by 5 bases, leaving 23 bases between them. The CDR3 reads CASTNGTPGRLETQYF. The CDR3 region has the DNA TGTGCCAGCACCAACGGGACTCCGGGGCGCTTGGAGACCCAGTACTTC.

This rearrangement joins TRBV5-6 to TRBJ2-6, with D hard to call. The CDR3 loop spans 15 amino acids. The germline V gene has CDR1 SGHDT and CDR2 YYEEEE. Written as DNA, the CDR3 is TGTGGGACGAGGACGAGGAGCTCTGGGGCCAACGTCCTGACTTTC. Translation: CGTRTRSSGANVLTF.

The gene calls are TRBV18 and TRBJ2-7, with D perhaps matching TRBD1 or TRBD2 (5 bases each). The V and J ends lost 3 bases and 2 bases respectively, with 11 bases between them. The CDR3 runs 14 residues. Germline V lookup: CDR1 KGHSH, CDR2 LQKENI. CDR3 protein: CASSPPGPTYEQYF. The CDR3 nucleotides are TGTGCCAGCTCACCTCCGGGACCCACCTACGAGCAGTACTTC.

This clone has just one count. This chain links TRBV7-9 with TRBJ2-5; 8 nucleotides line up with TRBD2. Germline-derived CDR1 and CDR2 are SEHNR and FQNEAQ (reference sequence). The V gene end was trimmed by 3 bases and the J gene end by 3 bases; junction bases not matched to a gene: 0. The length of the CDR3 is 13 residues. In DNA form, the CDR3 reads TGTGCCAGCAGCTTTAGCGGGAAAGAGACCCAGTACTTC. This gives the protein CASSFSGKETQYF. The entire variable domain, with the rest obtained from reference TRBV7-9 and TRBJ2-5, is as follows: DTGVSQNPRHKITKRGQNVTFRCDPISEHNRLYWYRQTLGQGPEFLTYFQNEAQLEKSRLLSDRFSAERPKGSFSTLEIQRTEQGDSAMYLCASSFSGKETQYFGPGTRLLVL.

The chain carries TRBV5-1 and TRBJ2-7, with TRBD1 identical over 9 bases. The junction had 8 bases not matched to a gene; V was cut back by 4 bases and J by 6 bases. CDR1 and CDR2 (germline): SGHRS, YFSETQ. The CDR3 covers 14 residues. The CDR3 loop reads CASSLGDRVTEQYF. For the CDR3, the DNA is TGCGCCAGCAGCCTCGGGGACAGGGTAACCGAGCAGTACTTC. Supplemented by reference TRBV5-1 and TRBJ2-7, the full variable domain reads KAGVTQTPRYLIKTRGQQVTLSCSPISGHRSVSWYQQTPGQGLQFLFEYFSETQRNKGNFPGRFSGRQFSNSRSEMNVSTLELGDSALYLCASSLGDRVTEQYFGPGTRLTVT.

This rearrangement joins TRBV6-5 to TRBJ1-3; D might be TRBD1 (5 bases). CDR1 and CDR2 (germline): MNHEY, SVGAGI. The CDR3 loop spans 15 amino acids. The V end lost 8 bases, the J end lost 2 bases, and 16 bases lay between the germline ends. CDR3 DNA sequence: TGTGCCAGCTCCTCGGAGGGGCTGACTGGAAACACCATATATTTT. Protein: CASSSEGLTGNTIYF.

This chain uses TRBV4-2 with TRBJ1-3; D unclear. CDR1 and CDR2 (germline): LGHNA, YNFKEQ. V lost 1 base to trimming and J lost 2 bases, with 12 bases between them. The CDR3 is 16 residues long. The CDR3 spells CASSQGAAGPGNTIYF. The CDR3 nucleotides are TGTGCCAGCAGCCAAGGGGCCGCGGGCCCTGGAAACACCATATATTTT.

This chain links TRBV6-5 with TRBJ1-3; D gene unclear. The CDR3 has 15 amino acids. CDR1 and CDR2 (germline): MNHEY, SVGAGI. Trimming took off 7 bases at V and 0 bases at J, with 13 bases between the two ends. CDR3 sequence reads: CASMGDRSSGNTIYF. The CDR3 region has the DNA TGTGCCAGCATGGGTGACCGGAGCTCTGGAAACACCATATATTTT.

V and J are TRBV5-1 and TRBJ2-5, with 8 bases fitting TRBD1. CDR1 is SGHRS, CDR2 YFSETQ, per germline. The trim removed 2 bases at V and 1 base at J, leaving 4 bases unmatched. CDR3 size: 15 residues. CDR3 nucleotide sequence: TGCGCCAGCAGCTTATGGACAGGGTCCCAAGAGACCCAGTACTTC. Its translation is CASSLWTGSQETQYF.

CDR3 DNA sequence: TGTGCCATCAGTAACAGGTCATACACTGAAGCTTTCTTT. Translated: CAISNRSYTEAFF. The J gene is TRBJ1-1, the V gene TRBV10-3; possible D gene TRBD1, 5 bases. Germline CDR1 is ENHRY and CDR2 is SYGVKD. V was clipped by 5 bases and J by 3 bases, with 10 bases between them. The CDR3 consists of 13 residues.

This chain uses TRBV6-5 with TRBJ1-5; D call uncertain. There are 15 residues in the CDR3. Germline V gene sequence: CDR1 MNHEY, CDR2 SVGAGI. V was pared by 0 bases and J by 0 bases, with 6 bases between. This CDR3 reads CASSYSADSNQPQHF. The CDR3 DNA sequence: TGTGCCAGCAGTTACTCGGCAGATAGCAATCAGCCCCAGCATTTT.

This chain connects TRBV11-3 to TRBJ2-3, with D hard to call. The CDR3 sequence is 14 residues long. Germline V gene data show CDR1 as SGHNT and CDR2 as YENEEA. The V end lost 1 base, the J end lost 0 bases, and 5 bases lay between the germline ends. For the CDR3, the DNA is TGTGCCAGCAGCTTAGTCGGGAGCACAGATACGCAGTATTTT. It is translated as CASSLVGSTDTQYF.

The V and J genes are TRBV30 and TRBJ2-1, with 14 bases fitting TRBD2. This CDR3 contains 14 residues. Germline-derived CDR1 and CDR2 are GTSNPN and SVGIG (reference sequence). As DNA, the CDR3 is TGTTACGGGACTAGCGGGAGTTCCTACAATGAGCAGTTCTTC. It codes for CYGTSGSSYNEQFF.